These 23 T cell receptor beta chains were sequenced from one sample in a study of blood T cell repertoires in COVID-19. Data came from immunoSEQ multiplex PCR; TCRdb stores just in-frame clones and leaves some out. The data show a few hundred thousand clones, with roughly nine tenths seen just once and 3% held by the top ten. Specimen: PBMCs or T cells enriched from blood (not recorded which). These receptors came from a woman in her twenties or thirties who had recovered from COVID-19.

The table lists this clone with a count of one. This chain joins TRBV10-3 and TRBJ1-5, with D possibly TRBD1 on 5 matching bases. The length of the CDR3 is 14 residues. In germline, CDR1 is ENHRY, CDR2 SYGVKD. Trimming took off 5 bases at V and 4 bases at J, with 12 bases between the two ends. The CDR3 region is CAISKMEGNQPQHF. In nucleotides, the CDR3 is TGTGCCATCAGTAAAATGGAGGGGAATCAGCCCCAGCATTTT.

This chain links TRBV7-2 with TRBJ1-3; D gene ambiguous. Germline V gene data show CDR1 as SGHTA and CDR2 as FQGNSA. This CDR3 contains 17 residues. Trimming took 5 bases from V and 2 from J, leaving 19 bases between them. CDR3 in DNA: TGTGCCAGCAGCCAAAGCCCGCTCAACTTTCCTGGAAACACCATATATTTT. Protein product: CASSQSPLNFPGNTIYF.

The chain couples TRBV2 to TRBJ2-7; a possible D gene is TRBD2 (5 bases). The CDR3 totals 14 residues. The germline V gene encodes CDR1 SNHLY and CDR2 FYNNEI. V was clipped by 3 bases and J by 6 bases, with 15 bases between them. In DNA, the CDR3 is TGTGCCAGCAGTGATCGTCGTTCCAGCGGCGAGCAGTACTTC. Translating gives CASSDRRSSGEQYF.

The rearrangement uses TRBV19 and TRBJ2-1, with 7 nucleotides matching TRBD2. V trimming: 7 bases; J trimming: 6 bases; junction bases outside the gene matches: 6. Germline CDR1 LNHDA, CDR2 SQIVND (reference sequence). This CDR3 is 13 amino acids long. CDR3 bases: TGTGCCAGTAAAAACCGCGGGAGCAATGAGCAGTTCTTC. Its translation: CASKNRGSNEQFF. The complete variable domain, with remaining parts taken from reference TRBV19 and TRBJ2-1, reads DGGITQSPKYLFRKEGQNVTLSCEQNLNHDAMYWYRQDPGQGLRLIYYSQIVNDFQKGDIAEGYSVSREKKESFPLTVTSAQKNPTAFYLCASKNRGSNEQFFGPGTRLTVL.

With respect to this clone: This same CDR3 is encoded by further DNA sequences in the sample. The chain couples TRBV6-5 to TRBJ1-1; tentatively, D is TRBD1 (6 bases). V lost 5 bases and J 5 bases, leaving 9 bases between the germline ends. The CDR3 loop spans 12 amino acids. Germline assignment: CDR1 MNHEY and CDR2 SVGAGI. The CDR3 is CASSRRGTEAFF. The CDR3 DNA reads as TGTGCCAGCAGTCGAAGGGGGACTGAAGCTTTCTTT.

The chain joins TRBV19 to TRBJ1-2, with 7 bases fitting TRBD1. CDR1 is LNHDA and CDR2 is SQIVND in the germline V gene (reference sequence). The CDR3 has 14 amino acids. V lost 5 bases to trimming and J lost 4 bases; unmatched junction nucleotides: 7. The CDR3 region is CASSPRQGTYGYTF. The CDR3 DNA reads TGTGCCAGTAGTCCTCGACAGGGCACCTATGGCTACACCTTC.

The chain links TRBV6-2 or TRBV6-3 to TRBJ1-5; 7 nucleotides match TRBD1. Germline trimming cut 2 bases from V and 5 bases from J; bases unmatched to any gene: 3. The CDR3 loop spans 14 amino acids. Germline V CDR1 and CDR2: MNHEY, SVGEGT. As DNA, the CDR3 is TGTGCCAGCAGTTACAGGGGGCCATATCAGCCCCAGCATTTT. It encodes CASSYRGPYQPQHF.

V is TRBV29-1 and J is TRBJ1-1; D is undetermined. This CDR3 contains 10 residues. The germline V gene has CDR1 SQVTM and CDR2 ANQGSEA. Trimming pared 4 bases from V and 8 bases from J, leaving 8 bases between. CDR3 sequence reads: CSVVVVEAFF. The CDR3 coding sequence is TGCAGCGTTGTAGTAGTAGAAGCTTTCTTT.

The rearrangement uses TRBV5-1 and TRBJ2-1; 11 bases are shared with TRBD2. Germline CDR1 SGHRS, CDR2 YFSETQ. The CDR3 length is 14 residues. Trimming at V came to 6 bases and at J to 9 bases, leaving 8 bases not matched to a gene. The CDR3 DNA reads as TGCGCCAGCAAAGTACTAGCGGGAGACGCTGAGCAGTTCTTC. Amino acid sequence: CASKVLAGDAEQFF.

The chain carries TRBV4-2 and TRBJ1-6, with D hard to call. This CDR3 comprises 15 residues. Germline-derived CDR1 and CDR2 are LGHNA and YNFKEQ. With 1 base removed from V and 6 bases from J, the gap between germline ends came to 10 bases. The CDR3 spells CASSQGGGINSPLHF. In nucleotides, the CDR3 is TGTGCCAGCAGCCAAGGAGGAGGGATTAATTCACCCCTCCACTTT.

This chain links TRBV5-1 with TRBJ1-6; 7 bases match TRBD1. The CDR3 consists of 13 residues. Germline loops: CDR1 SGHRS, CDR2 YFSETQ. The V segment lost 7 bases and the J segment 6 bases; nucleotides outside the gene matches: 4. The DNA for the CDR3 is TGCGCCAGCGCGGACAGGATTAATTCACCCCTCCACTTT. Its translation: CASADRINSPLHF.

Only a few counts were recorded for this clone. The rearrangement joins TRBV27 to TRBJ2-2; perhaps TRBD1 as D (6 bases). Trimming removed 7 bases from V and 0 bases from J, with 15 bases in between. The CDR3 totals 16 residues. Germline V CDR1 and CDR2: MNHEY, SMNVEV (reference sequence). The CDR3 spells CASTPADRTNTGELFF. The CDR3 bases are TGTGCCAGCACACCTGCGGACAGAACGAACACCGGGGAGCTGTTTTTT.

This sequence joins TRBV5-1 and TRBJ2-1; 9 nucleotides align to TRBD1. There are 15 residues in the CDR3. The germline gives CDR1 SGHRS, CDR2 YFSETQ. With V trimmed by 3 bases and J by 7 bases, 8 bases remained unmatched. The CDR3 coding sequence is TGCGCCAGCAGCTGGACGACAGGGGGAGGGAATGAGCAGTTCTTC. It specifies CASSWTTGGGNEQFF.

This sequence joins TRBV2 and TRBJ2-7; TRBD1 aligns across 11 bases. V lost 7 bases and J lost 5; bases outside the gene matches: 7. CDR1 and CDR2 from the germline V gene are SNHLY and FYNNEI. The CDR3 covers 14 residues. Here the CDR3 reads CASTRDRGNNEQYF. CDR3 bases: TGTGCCAGCACGCGGGACAGGGGGAACAACGAGCAGTACTTC.

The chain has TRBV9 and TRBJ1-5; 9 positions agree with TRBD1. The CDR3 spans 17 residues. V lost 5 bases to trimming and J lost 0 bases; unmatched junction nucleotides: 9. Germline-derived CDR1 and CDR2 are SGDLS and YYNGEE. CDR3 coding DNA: TGTGCCAGCAGTCCGGGACAGGGAATGAGTAGCAATCAGCCCCAGCATTTT. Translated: CASSPGQGMSSNQPQHF.

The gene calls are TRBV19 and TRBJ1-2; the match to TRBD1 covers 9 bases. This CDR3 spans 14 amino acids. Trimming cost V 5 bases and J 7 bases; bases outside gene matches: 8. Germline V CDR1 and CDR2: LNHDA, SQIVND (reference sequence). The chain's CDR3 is CASSALQGASGYTF. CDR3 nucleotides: TGTGCCAGTAGTGCCCTACAGGGGGCGAGTGGCTACACCTTC.

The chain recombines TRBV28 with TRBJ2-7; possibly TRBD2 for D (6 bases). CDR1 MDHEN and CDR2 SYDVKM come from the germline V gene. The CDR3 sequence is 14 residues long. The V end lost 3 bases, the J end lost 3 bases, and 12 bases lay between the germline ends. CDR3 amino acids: CASSFVRDFYEQYF. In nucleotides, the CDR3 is TGTGCCAGCAGTTTTGTCCGGGACTTCTACGAGCAGTACTTC. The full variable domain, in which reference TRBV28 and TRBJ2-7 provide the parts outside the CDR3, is DVKVTQSSRYLVKRTGEKVFLECVQDMDHENMFWYRQDPGLGLRLIYFSYDVKMKEKGDIPEGYSVSREKKERFSLILESASTNQTSMYLCASSFVRDFYEQYFGPGTRLTVT.

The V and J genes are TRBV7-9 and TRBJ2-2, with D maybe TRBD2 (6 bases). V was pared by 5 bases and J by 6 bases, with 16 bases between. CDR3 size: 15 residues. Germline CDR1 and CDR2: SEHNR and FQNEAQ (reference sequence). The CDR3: CASSPAGRRAGELFF. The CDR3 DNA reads TGTGCCAGCAGCCCGGCGGGGCGGAGGGCCGGGGAGCTGTTTTTT.

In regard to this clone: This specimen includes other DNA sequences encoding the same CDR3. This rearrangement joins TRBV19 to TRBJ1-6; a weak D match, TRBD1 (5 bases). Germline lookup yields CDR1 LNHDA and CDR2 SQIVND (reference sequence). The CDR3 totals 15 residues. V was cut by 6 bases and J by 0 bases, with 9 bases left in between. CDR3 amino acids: CASRTDSSYNSPLHF. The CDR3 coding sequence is TGTGCCAGTAGGACCGACAGCTCCTATAATTCACCCCTCCACTTT.

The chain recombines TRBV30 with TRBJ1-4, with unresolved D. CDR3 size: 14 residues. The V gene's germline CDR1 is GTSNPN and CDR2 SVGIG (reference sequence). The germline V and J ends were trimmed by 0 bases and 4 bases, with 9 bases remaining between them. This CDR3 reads CAWSVGRGNEKLFF. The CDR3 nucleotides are TGTGCCTGGAGTGTTGGACGGGGTAATGAAAAACTGTTTTTT.

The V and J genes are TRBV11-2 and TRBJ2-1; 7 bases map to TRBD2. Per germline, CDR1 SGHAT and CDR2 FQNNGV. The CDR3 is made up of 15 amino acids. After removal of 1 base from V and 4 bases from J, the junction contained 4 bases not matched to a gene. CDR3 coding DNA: TGTGCCAGCAGCTTAGCGGGAGGCCCGTACAATGAGCAGTTCTTC. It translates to CASSLAGGPYNEQFF. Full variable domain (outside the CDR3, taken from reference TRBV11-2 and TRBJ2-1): EAGVAQSPRYKIIEKRQSVAFWCNPISGHATLYWYQQILGQGPKLLIQFQNNGVVDDSQLPKDRFSAERLKGVDSTLKIQPAKLEDSAVYLCASSLAGGPYNEQFFGPGTRLTVL.

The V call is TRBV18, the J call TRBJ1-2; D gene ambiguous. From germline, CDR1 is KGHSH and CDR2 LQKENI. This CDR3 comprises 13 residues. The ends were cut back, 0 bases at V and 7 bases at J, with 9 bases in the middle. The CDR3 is CASSPPEASGYTF. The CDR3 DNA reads TGTGCCAGCTCACCACCGGAGGCTTCTGGCTACACCTTC.

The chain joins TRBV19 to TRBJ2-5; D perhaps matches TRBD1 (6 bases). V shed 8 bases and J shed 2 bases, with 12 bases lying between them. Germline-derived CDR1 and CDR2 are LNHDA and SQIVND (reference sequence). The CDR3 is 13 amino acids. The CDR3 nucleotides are TGTGCCAGTTGGGACACTATGCAAGAGACCCAGTACTTC. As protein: CASWDTMQETQYF.